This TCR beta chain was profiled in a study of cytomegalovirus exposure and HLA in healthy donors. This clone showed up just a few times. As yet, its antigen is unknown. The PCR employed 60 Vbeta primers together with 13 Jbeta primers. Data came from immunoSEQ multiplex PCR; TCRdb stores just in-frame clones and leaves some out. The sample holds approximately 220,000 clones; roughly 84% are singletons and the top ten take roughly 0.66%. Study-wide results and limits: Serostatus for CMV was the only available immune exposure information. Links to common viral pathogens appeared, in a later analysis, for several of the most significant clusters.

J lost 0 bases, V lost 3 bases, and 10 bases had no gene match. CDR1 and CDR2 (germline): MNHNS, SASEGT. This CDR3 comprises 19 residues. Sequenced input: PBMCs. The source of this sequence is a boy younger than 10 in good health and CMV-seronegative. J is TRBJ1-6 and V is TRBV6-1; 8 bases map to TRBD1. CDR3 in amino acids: CASSDPSTGVSSYNSPLHF. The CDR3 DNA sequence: TGTGCCAGCAGTGACCCCTCGACAGGGGTTAGCTCCTATAATTCACCCCTCCACTTT.